This T cell receptor beta chain stems from a study of T cell responses to AZD1222 COVID-19 vaccine. Whole-study results and caveats: Nearly half of spike-specific TCRs reportedly target variant regions that are unmutated in the B.1.351 and B.1.1.7 variants.

This CDR3 contains 13 residues. V gave up 5 bases and J gave up 4 bases, with 6 bases separating them. Germline CDR1 and CDR2: LNHDA and SQIVND (reference sequence). A word on this clone: What it binds is unknown.

Using immunoSEQ multiplex PCR, the repertoire was profiled, and TCRdb retains in-frame clones only, with some absent. The data contain some 81,000 clones, approximately 90% of them singletons. Sequencing used peripheral blood, obtained 28 days after the second AZD1222 dose. The TCR was taken from an adult who received the AZD1222 COVID-19 vaccine. This sequence joins TRBV19 and TRBJ1-6; tentatively, D is TRBD1 (5 bases). The CDR3 protein is CASSDRYNSPLHF. The CDR3 region has the DNA TGTGCCAGTAGTGACAGATATAATTCACCCCTCCACTTT. The variable domain in full, completed from reference TRBV19 and TRBJ1-6, reads DGGITQSPKYLFRKEGQNVTLSCEQNLNHDAMYWYRQDPGQGLRLIYYSQIVNDFQKGDIAEGYSVSREKKESFPLTVTSAQKNPTAFYLCASSDRYNSPLHFGNGTRLTVT.